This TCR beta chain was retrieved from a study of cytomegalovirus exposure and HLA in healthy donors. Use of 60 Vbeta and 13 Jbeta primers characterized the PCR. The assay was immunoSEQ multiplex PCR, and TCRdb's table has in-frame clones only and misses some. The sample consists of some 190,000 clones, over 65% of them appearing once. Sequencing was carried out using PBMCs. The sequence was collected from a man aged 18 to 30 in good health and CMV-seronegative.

This CDR3 reads CASSLLQGENEQFF. CDR3 in DNA: TGCGCCAGCAGCTTATTACAGGGGGAGAATGAGCAGTTCTTC. This chain links TRBV5-1 with TRBJ2-1, with 8 bases fitting TRBD1. Germline V gene sequence: CDR1 SGHRS, CDR2 YFSETQ. V was clipped by 2 bases and J by 7 bases; unmatched bases: 5. The CDR3 runs to 14 residues.